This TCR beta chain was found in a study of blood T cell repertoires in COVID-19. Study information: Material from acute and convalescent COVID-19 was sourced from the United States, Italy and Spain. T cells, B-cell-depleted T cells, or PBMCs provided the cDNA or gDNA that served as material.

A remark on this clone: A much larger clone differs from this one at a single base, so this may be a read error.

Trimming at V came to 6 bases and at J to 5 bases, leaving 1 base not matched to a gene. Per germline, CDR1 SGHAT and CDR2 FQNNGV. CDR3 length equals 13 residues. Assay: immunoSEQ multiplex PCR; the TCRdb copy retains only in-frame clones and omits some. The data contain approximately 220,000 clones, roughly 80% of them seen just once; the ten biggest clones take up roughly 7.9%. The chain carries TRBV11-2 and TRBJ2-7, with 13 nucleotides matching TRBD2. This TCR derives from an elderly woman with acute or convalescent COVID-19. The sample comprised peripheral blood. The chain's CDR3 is CASRLAGGDEQYF. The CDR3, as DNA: TGTGCCAGCAGACTAGCGGGAGGGGACGAGCAGTACTTC.